A few counts support the clone carrying this T cell receptor beta chain. These data are taken from a study of low-dose radiotherapy and immunotherapy resistance in tumors. Turning to the study itself: Intravenous ipilimumab 1 mg/kg every six weeks was given with nivolumab 240 mg every two weeks. On a schedule of every two weeks, intravenous cyclophosphamide at a dose of 200 mg/m2 was delivered one day before each radiation and immunotherapy administration. Oral aspirin at 300 mg was taken daily by patients for four cycles, beginning on cycle 1 day 1.

Time point specified: before trial treatment. Nivolumab, ipilimumab, aspirin, low-dose cyclophosphamide and low-dose radiotherapy were all administered to the donors. The CDR3 is 13 residues long. The V end was cut by 0 bases, the J end by 2 bases, with 6 bases between. CDR1 SGDLS and CDR2 YYNGEE come from the germline V gene. TRAV and TRBV primers primed cDNA for both TCRalpha and TCRbeta. The authors ran around 19 PCR cycles to amplify TCRs with a constant-region primer and V-primer adapter. Each CDR3 protein gets one entry after TCRdb re-called the reads with MiXCR. The sample carries tens of thousands of distinct CDR3 sequences, less than 35% recorded once.

This sequence joins TRBV9 and TRBJ2-7; D might be TRBD1 (6 bases). Sequencing was performed on PBMCs, taken before treatment. This TCR came from a female donor with ovarian cancer. The CDR3 DNA follows: TGTGCCAGCAGCGTAGGGACAGCCTACGAGCAGTACTTC. It codes for CASSVGTAYEQYF.